The 13 T cell receptor beta chains below all came from one sample that was sequenced in a study of T cell repertoires in cytomegalovirus infection. These receptors' targets are unknown. Using its own MiXCR run on the reads, TCRdb lists one record per CDR3 protein. The sample yields 700,000 to 950,000 distinct CDR3 sequences, about 31% seen once. Sequenced material: cultured CD8+ T cells from PBMCs, taken from culture after CMV antigen stimulation. Every receptor here comes from a human donor in good health (CMV status not recorded). Some clones in this sample may be carry-over from other donors' samples.

This clonotype appeared many times. The CDR3 coding sequence is TGTGCCAGCAGCTTAGGACGATGGGGTTCTGGGGCCAACGTCCTGACTTTC. The encoded protein is CASSLGRWGSGANVLTF. V is TRBV7-6 and J is TRBJ2-6; no clear D. Deletions cut 1 base from V and 1 base from J, with 11 bases between. Germline values: CDR1 SGHVS, CDR2 FNYEAQ. The CDR3 extends over 17 amino acids. The whole variable domain, filled in from reference TRBV7-6 and TRBJ2-6, reads GAGVSQSPRYKVTKRGQDVALRCDPISGHVSLYWYRQALGQGPEFLTYFNYEAQQDKSGLPNDRFSAERPEGSISTLTIQRTEQRDSAMYRCASSLGRWGSGANVLTFGAGSRLTVL.

This clonotype turned up a few times. This chain joins TRBV7-6 and TRBJ1-6, with 7 bases that match TRBD1. The CDR3 has 16 amino acids. Per germline, CDR1 SGHVS and CDR2 FNYEAQ. The ends lost 5 bases at V and 8 bases at J; junction bases unmatched: 12. The CDR3 region has the DNA TGTGCCAGCAGCGCCAGACCCGGGACAGAATATTCACCCCTCCACTTT. This translates into CASSARPGTEYSPLHF.

A note on this clonotype: Germline is not matched at one junction end, which may reflect a read error. This rearrangement joins TRBV7-2 to TRBJ2-1; 9 positions agree with TRBD2. The CDR3 consists of 15 residues. In germline, CDR1 is SGHTA, CDR2 FQGNSA. The CDR3 DNA reads TGTGCCAGCAGCCACATAGCGGGGGCTAACAATAAGCAGTTCTTC. Its translation is CASSHIAGANNKQFF.

This clonotype came up many times. The chain carries TRBV7-8 and TRBJ1-2, with 8 bases identical to TRBD1. Germline V gene data show CDR1 as SGHVS and CDR2 as FQNEAQ. The CDR3 length is 16 residues. The V segment lost 1 base and the J segment 0 bases; nucleotides outside the gene matches: 4. In DNA form, the CDR3 reads TGTGCCAGCAGCTTAGATCGGACAGGGCCTAACTATGGCTACACCTTC. Translating gives CASSLDRTGPNYGYTF.

The chain couples TRBV7-9 to TRBJ1-1; 11 positions agree with TRBD1. The CDR3 is 15 residues long. Germline V CDR1 and CDR2: SEHNR, FQNEAQ (reference sequence). V lost 7 bases to trimming and J lost 4 bases; unmatched junction nucleotides: 8. The chain's CDR3 is CASIPQGQGATEAFF. CDR3 nucleotide sequence: TGTGCCAGCATCCCACAAGGACAGGGGGCCACTGAAGCTTTCTTT.

The chain uses TRBV7-6 and TRBJ1-1; D remains unclear. Per the germline V gene, CDR1 is SGHVS and CDR2 is FNYEAQ. The V end was cut by 1 base, the J end by 1 base, with 10 bases between. CDR3 length: 15 residues. CDR3 DNA: TGTGCCAGCAGCTTAGGGCCAGCCTCGAACACTGAAGCTTTCTTT. It codes for CASSLGPASNTEAFF.

V usage is TRBV12-3 or TRBV12-4 and J usage is TRBJ1-1; no clear D. The CDR3 is 14 amino acids. V was cut by 5 bases and J by 1 base, with 11 bases left in between. The chain's CDR3 is CASSRTLENTEAFF. As DNA, the CDR3 is TGTGCCAGCAGTCGGACCCTCGAGAACACTGAAGCTTTCTTT.

This sequence joins TRBV7-4 and TRBJ2-2; D ambiguous. V was pared by 7 bases and J by 0 bases, with 18 bases between. Looked up from germline, CDR1 is SGHVT and CDR2 is SQSDAQ. This CDR3 has 17 residues. CDR3 in DNA: TGTGCCAGCAAAAATCAGGCCAGCCCAACGAACACCGGGGAGCTGTTTTTT. This sequence encodes CASKNQASPTNTGELFF.

This chain uses TRBV19 with TRBJ1-1; D is unclear. Germline assignment: CDR1 LNHDA and CDR2 SQIVND (reference sequence). This CDR3 has 12 residues. V was clipped by 5 bases and J by 6 bases, with 10 bases between them. The CDR3 DNA reads TGTGCCAGTAGTGTCAGGCTTGCTGAAGCTTTCTTT. It codes for CASSVRLAEAFF.

Only a few counts were recorded for this clonotype. The chain employs TRBV7-9 and TRBJ2-2; D gene ambiguous. Trimming left V 4 bases short and J 7 bases short, with 16 bases between. The CDR3 extends over 15 amino acids. Germline assignment: CDR1 SEHNR and CDR2 FQNEAQ (reference sequence). The CDR3 DNA reads as TGTGCCAGCAGCTCAGAGGTCCAACCGGGCGGGGAGCTGTTTTTT. As protein: CASSSEVQPGGELFF.

This clonotype occurred many times. The CDR3 nucleotides are TGTGCCAGCAGCAGGCCGGGACAGGAGGAACTGTTTTTT. Translated, it gives CASSRPGQEELFF. The genes are TRBV12-3 or TRBV12-4 and TRBJ1-4, with 8 bases fitting TRBD1. This CDR3 comprises 13 residues. Trimming cost V 6 bases and J 12 bases; bases outside gene matches: 9.

Regarding this clonotype: A much larger clone lies a single base off, so this may be a read error. J is TRBJ2-1 and V is TRBV6-6; D not certain. The CDR3 contains 13 residues. Germline assignment: CDR1 MNHNY and CDR2 SVGAGI (reference sequence). CDR3 sequence reads: CVSSAVTYNEQFF. DNA of the CDR3: TGTGTCAGCAGCGCGGTGACCTACAATGAGCAGTTCTTC.

Turning to this clonotype: Its ends do not fully match the called genes, so a read error is possible. The J gene is TRBJ1-1, the V gene TRBV6-5; maybe TRBD1 (5 bases). CDR1 and CDR2 from the germline V gene are MNHEY and SVGAGI. The CDR3 has 13 amino acids. The CDR3 spells CVSSQNGDLEVFF. CDR3 in DNA: TGTGTCAGCAGCCAAAACGGGGACTTGGAGGTTTTCTTT.